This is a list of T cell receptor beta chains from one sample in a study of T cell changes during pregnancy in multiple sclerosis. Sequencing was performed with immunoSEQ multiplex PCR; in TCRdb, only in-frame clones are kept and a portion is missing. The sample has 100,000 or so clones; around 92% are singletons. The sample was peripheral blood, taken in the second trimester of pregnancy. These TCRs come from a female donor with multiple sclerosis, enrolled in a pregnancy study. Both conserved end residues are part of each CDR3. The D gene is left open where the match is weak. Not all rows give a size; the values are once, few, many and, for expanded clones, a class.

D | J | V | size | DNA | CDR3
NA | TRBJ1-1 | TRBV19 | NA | TGTGCCAGTAGCAAGGGGGTTCGCACTGAAGCTTTCTTT | CASSKGVRTEAFF
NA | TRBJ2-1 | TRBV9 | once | TGTGCCAGCAGTTTACGGCGCCGGGATGAGCAGTTCTTC | CASSLRRRDEQFF
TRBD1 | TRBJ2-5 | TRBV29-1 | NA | TGCAGCGCTCAGGGGGCCGGGGAGACCCAGTACTTC | CSAQGAGETQYF
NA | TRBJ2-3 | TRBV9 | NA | TGTGCCAGCACCGTGGGGGGGCCCCGTACGCCAGATACGCAGTATTTT | CASTVGGPRTPDTQYF
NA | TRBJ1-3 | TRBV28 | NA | TGTGCCAGCAGTTTAGGTGGCAGTAGAAACACCATATATTTT | CASSLGGSRNTIYF
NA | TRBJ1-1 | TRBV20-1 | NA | TGCAGTGCTACTCCCCCTGAAGCTTTCTTT | CSATPPEAFF
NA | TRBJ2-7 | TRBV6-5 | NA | TGTGCCAGCAGCCGGTCGGGGATCGGGGATTACGAGCAGTACTTC | CASSRSGIGDYEQYF
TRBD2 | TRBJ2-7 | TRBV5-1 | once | TGCGCCAGCAGCTTGGGTAGCGGGAGTGTGTACGAGCAGTACTTC | CASSLGSGSVYEQYF
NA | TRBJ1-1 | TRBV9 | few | TGTGCCAGCAGCGTCGGTACAGGTCTGGGGAACACTGAAGCTTTCTTT | CASSVGTGLGNTEAFF
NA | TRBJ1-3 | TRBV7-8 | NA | TGTGCCAGCAGCTTAGCGCGGATGGACAGAACTGGAAACACCATATATTTT | CASSLARMDRTGNTIYF
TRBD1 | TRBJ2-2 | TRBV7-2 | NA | TGTGCCAGCAGCTTAAGACAGGGGGCCGGGGAGCTGTTTTTT | CASSLRQGAGELFF
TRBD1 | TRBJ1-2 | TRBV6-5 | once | TGTGCCAGCAGTTACCCCATAGGGGGCGTCTATGGCTACACCTTC | CASSYPIGGVYGYTF
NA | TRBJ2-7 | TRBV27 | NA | TGTGCCAGCAGTTTCAACAGGGTGGGTGGCTCCTACGAGCAGTACTTC | CASSFNRVGGSYEQYF
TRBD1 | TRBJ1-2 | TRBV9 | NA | TGTGCCAGCAGCGTAGTCAGGGGGGACAGGGGGCGATTCACCTTC | CASSVVRGDRGRFTF
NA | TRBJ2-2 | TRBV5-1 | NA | TGCGCCAGCAATATACCGACAGGCACCGGGGAGCTGTTTTTT | CASNIPTGTGELFF
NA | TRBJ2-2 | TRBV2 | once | TGTGCCAGCAGTCCGCCGAGGCGGTATAGTGAGCTGTTTTTT | CASSPPRRYSELFF
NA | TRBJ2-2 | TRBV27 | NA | TGTGCCACCGGGTACCTGGGCGGGGAGCTGTTTTTT | CATGYLGGELFF
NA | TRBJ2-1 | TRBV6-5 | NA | TGTGCCAGCAGCCCTCGACTGGGAGGAGAGCAGTTCTTC | CASSPRLGGEQFF
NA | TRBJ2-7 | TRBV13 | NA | TGTGCCAGCAGCTTAGGGCGGCGCTACGAGCAGTACTTC | CASSLGRRYEQYF
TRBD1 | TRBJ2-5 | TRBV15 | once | TGTGCCACCAGCAGAGATTCCCCGGAAGACAGGGGAGAGACCCAGTACTTC | CATSRDSPEDRGETQYF
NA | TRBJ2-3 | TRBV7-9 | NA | TGTGCCAGCAGCTTAGATTGGGCCTCCACAGATACGCAGTATTTT | CASSLDWASTDTQYF
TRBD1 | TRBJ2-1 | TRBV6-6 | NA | TGTGCCAGCAGTCTCTGGCAGGACAGGGAACACAATGAGCAGTTCTTC | CASSLWQDREHNEQFF
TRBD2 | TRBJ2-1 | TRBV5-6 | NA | TGTGCCAGCAGCACGACTAGCGGGAGTTTCTACAATGAGCAGTTCTTC | CASSTTSGSFYNEQFF
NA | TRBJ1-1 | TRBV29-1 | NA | TGCAGCGTTGTGGGGGGCCTTCGGGGGGACACTGAAGCTTTCTTT | CSVVGGLRGDTEAFF
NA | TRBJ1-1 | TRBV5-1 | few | TGCGCCAGCAGCTTGGCCTCCTCCCTGAACACTGAAGCTTTCTTT | CASSLASSLNTEAFF
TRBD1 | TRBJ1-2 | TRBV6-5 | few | TGTGCCAGCAGACGCGGACAGGGAAACTATGGCTACACCTTC | CASRRGQGNYGYTF
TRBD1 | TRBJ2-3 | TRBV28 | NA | TGTGCCAGCAGCTCATCACGACAGGGCGGGTGGCAAGATACGCAGTATTTT | CASSSSRQGGWQDTQYF
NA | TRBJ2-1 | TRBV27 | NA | TGTGCCAGCACCCCAGGTTGGCTGCGCAATGAGCAGTTCTTC | CASTPGWLRNEQFF
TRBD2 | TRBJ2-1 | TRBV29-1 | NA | TGCAGCGTTGAAAGAGGGACTCTGGGGATTAGCGGGGGACCATACAATGAGCAGTTCTTC | CSVERGTLGISGGPYNEQFF
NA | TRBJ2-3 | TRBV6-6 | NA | TGTGCCAGCAGTCGGGAGACTTCGTTCACAGATACGCAGTATTTT | CASSRETSFTDTQYF
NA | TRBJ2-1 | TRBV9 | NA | TGTGCCAGCTCGGGGGAGTACTACAATGAGCAGTTCTTC | CASSGEYYNEQFF
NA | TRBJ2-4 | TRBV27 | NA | TGTGCCAGCAGCCCACAGGGTACCAAAAACATTCAGTACTTC | CASSPQGTKNIQYF
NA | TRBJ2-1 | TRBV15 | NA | TGTGCCACCAGCAGAGATTTTGGCGGGGCCGACTACAATGAGCAGTTCTTC | CATSRDFGGADYNEQFF
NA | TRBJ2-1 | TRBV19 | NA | TGTGCCAGTACCGACAGTTTTGAGCAGTTCTTC | CASTDSFEQFF
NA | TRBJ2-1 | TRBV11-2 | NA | TGTGCCAGCAGCTTAGGTTACGGCGGAAATGAGCAGTTCTTC | CASSLGYGGNEQFF
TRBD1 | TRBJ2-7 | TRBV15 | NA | TGTGCCACCAGCTCGACAGGGGGCCTAAAATCCTACGAGCAGTACTTC | CATSSTGGLKSYEQYF
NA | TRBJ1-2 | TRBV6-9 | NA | TGTGCCAGCACCCTTTGGGGGGTAAGGCGGTATGGCTACACCTTC | CASTLWGVRRYGYTF
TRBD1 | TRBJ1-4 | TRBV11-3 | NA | TGTGCCAGCAGCCCGTCGGGACAGGGCCCAACTAATGAAAAACTGTTTTTT | CASSPSGQGPTNEKLFF
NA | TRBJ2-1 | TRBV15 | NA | TGTGCCTCCGCCCGAACTAGCTCCTTCAATGAGCAGTTCTTC | CASARTSSFNEQFF
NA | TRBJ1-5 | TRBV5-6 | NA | TGTGCCAGCAGCTGGGGTGGGGGCTCGGGGCATCAGCCCCAGCATTTT | CASSWGGGSGHQPQHF
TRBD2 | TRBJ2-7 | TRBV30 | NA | TGTGCCTGGAGCGGGCGCCGCAGCCCTAGCGGACTACCCCCCTACGAGCAGTACTTC | CAWSGRRSPSGLPPYEQYF
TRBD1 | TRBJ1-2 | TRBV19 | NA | TGTGCCAGTATGGCCGGGACAGGGGGCCATTTTTTCAGTGGCTACACCTTC | CASMAGTGGHFFSGYTF
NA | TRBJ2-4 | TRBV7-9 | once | TGTGCCAGCAGCTTAGTTGGGGCGGACATTCAGTACTTC | CASSLVGADIQYF
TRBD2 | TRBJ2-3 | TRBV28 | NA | TGTGCCAGCAGTTCCCTAGCGGTACCTAGCACAGATACGCAGTATTTT | CASSSLAVPSTDTQYF
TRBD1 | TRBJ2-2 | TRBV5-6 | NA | TGTGCCAGCGTCCCGACAGGGTCGGGGGAGCTGTTTTTT | CASVPTGSGELFF
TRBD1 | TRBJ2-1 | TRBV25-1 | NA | TGTGCCAGCAGTGAACAACCACGGACAGGTGGACGATACAATGAGCAGTTCTTC | CASSEQPRTGGRYNEQFF
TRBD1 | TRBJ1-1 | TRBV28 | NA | TGTGCCAGCAGTTTCTACCGAAAGGCAGGGGGGAAAAAGGAAGCTTTCTTT | CASSFYRKAGGKKEAFF
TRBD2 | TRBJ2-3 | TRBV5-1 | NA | TGCGCCAGCAGCCGCGGGACTAGCGGGAGGGGCACAGATACGCAGTATTTT | CASSRGTSGRGTDTQYF
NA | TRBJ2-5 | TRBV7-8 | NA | TGTGCCAGCAGCGAAGGACAGAGCTCGGTGGAGACCCAGTACTTC | CASSEGQSSVETQYF